One sample yielded the 5 T cell receptor beta chains listed below, sequenced in a study of beta chain features in type 1 diabetes. Expressed TCRB transcripts were sequenced after all isolated RNA was converted to cDNA. Profiling relied on immunoSEQ multiplex PCR, and the TCRdb table lists in-frame clones only, not all of them. The sample records about 210,000 clones, about a tenth being singletons. Sequenced input: central memory CD4+ T cells from blood. Receptor source: a man between 18 and 35 years old in good health.

The chain combines TRBV2 with TRBJ2-1; 11 bases match TRBD2. This CDR3 comprises 15 residues. Trimming at V came to 5 bases and at J to 4 bases, leaving 4 bases not matched to a gene. The germline V gene has CDR1 SNHLY and CDR2 FYNNEI. Here the CDR3 reads CASSITSGSYNEQFF. CDR3 DNA: TGTGCCAGCAGTATTACTAGCGGGAGTTACAATGAGCAGTTCTTC.

This chain uses TRBV27 with TRBJ2-7; D is undetermined. In germline, CDR1 is MNHEY, CDR2 SMNVEV (reference sequence). The V gene lost 5 bases and the J gene lost 0 bases, with 11 bases spanning the gap. CDR3 size: 14 residues. The CDR3 loop reads CASSLFGSSYEQYF. CDR3 DNA sequence: TGTGCCAGCAGTCTCTTCGGAAGCTCCTACGAGCAGTACTTC.

The chain is built from TRBV5-1 and TRBJ2-1; D might be TRBD2 (5 bases). Trimming took off 0 bases at V and 6 bases at J, with 13 bases between the two ends. The CDR3 is 15 residues long. From germline, CDR1 is SGHRS and CDR2 YFSETQ. The CDR3 DNA reads TGCGCCAGCAGCTTGGGAGGTCTAGAGGGCAATGAGCAGTTCTTC. As protein: CASSLGGLEGNEQFF. Full variable domain (outside the CDR3, taken from reference TRBV5-1 and TRBJ2-1): KAGVTQTPRYLIKTRGQQVTLSCSPISGHRSVSWYQQTPGQGLQFLFEYFSETQRNKGNFPGRFSGRQFSNSRSEMNVSTLELGDSALYLCASSLGGLEGNEQFFGPGTRLTVL.

The rearrangement uses TRBV11-2 and TRBJ2-3; D is unresolved. Looked up from germline, CDR1 is SGHAT and CDR2 is FQNNGV. V was cut by 1 base and J by 0 bases, with 11 bases left in between. The CDR3 spans 16 residues. CDR3 in amino acids: CASSLVAFYSTDTQYF. CDR3 nucleotides: TGTGCCAGCAGCTTAGTGGCGTTTTATAGCACAGATACGCAGTATTTT.

The gene calls are TRBV25-1 and TRBJ1-3; D is ambiguous. CDR1 MGHDK and CDR2 SYGVNS come from the germline V gene. The CDR3 has 15 amino acids. With 3 bases removed from V and 5 bases from J, the gap between germline ends came to 14 bases. CDR3 region: CASSDSGGTRNTIYF. CDR3 in DNA: TGTGCCAGCAGTGATTCCGGAGGAACCAGAAACACCATATATTTT. Variable domain in full (rest from reference TRBV25-1 and TRBJ1-3): EADIYQTPRYLVIGTGKKITLECSQTMGHDKMYWYQQDPGMELHLIHYSYGVNSTEKGDLSSESTVSRIRTEHFPLTLESARPSHTSQYLCASSDSGGTRNTIYFGEGSWLTVV.